A single sample gave rise to the 2 T cell receptor beta chains below, sequenced in a study of T cell repertoires in cytomegalovirus infection. TCRdb passed the reads through MiXCR, listing each CDR3 protein once. Of roughly 500,000 distinct CDR3 sequences listed, about 11% are singletons. The sample comprised PBMCs. The receptors shown here come from a human donor in good health (CMV status not recorded). Some clones in this sample may be carry-over from other donors' samples.

The chain uses TRBV20-1 and TRBJ2-3, with TRBD2 matching over 9 bases. Trimming removed 8 bases from V and 2 bases from J; junction bases left unmatched: 8. The CDR3 extends over 14 amino acids. Germline V lookup: CDR1 DFQATT, CDR2 SNEGSKA (reference sequence). CDR3 nucleotides: TGCAGTCTGGGCGGGAGGGCCGTCACAGATACGCAGTATTTT. It encodes CSLGGRAVTDTQYF.

Turning to this clonotype: The junction shows a germline mismatch at one end, possibly a read error. The V and J genes are TRBV19 and TRBJ1-5; D not resolved. Germline CDR1 LNHDA, CDR2 SQIVND (reference sequence). CDR3 size: 13 residues. The chain's CDR3 is CASSIDQDQPRHF. CDR3 nucleotide sequence: TGTGCCAGTAGTATAGATCAGGATCAGCCCCGGCATTTT.